The entry below gives a single T cell receptor (beta chain) sequence along with its context. The data were obtained in a study of blood T cell repertoires in COVID-19. Some clones are missing from TCRdb's copy, which holds only in-frame ones; the method was immunoSEQ multiplex PCR. The data show around 130,000 clones, over 75% seen once. V gave up 5 bases and J gave up 0 bases, with 9 bases separating them. Germline-derived CDR1 and CDR2 are LNHDA and SQIVND (reference sequence). The CDR3 has 14 amino acids. Material: peripheral blood. This TCR was sampled from a man in his forties or fifties with active or convalescent COVID-19. The rearrangement joins TRBV19 to TRBJ2-3, with D possibly matching TRBD2 (6 bases). DNA for the CDR3: TGTGCCAGTAGTCGACTAGGAAGCACAGATACGCAGTATTTT. Translation gives CASSRLGSTDTQYF.